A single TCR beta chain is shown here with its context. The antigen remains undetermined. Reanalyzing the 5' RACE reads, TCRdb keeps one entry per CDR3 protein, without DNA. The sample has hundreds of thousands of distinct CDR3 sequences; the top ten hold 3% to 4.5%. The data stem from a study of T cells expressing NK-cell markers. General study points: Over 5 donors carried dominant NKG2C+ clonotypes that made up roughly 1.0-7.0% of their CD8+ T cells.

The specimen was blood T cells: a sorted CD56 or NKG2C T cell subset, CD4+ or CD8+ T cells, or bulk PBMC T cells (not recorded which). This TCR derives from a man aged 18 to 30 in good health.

The CDR3 spells CASSHLRTSGSGTQYF. J is TRBJ2-5 and V is TRBV7-9; the TRBD2 assignment by TCRdb is unverifiable without DNA. CDR1 SEHNR and CDR2 FQNEAQ come from the germline V gene (reference sequence). The CDR3 covers 16 residues.